A selection of T cell receptor beta chains follows, all from one sample in a study of T cells in Graves' hyperthyroidism and ophthalmopathy. MiXCR was run by TCRdb on the multiplex PCR reads, yielding one entry per CDR3 protein. Here the sample spans some 400,000 distinct CDR3 sequences, about a fifth being singletons. Material for sequencing was blood. These receptors were obtained from a young woman with Graves' hyperthyroidism. The CDR3 runs from the conserved cysteine through the conserved F or W. A D gene is named only where the DNA matches it firmly. Clone size is shown for a subset of rows, as once, few, many or a class of expanded clone.

>TRBV29-1|many|TRBD1|TRBJ1-2
CSVEGGGGYGYTF
TGCAGCGTTGAAGGAGGGGGCGGCTATGGCTACACCTTC
>TRBV7-2|-|TRBD2|TRBJ2-7
CASSLASGRGYEQYF
TGTGCCAGCAGCTTAGCTAGCGGGAGGGGTTACGAGCAGTACTTC
>TRBV12-3/TRBV12-4|many|TRBD1|TRBJ1-5
CASSLQGIDQPQHF
TGTGCCAGCAGTCTACAGGGGATCGATCAGCCCCAGCATTTT
>TRBV30|-|-|TRBJ1-5
CAWSAGHQPQHF
TGTGCCTGGAGCGCCGGCCATCAGCCCCAGCATTTT
>TRBV5-1|-|-|TRBJ1-2
CASSLVSSQGGYTF
TGCGCCAGCAGCTTGGTTTCCTCACAGGGCGGCTACACCTTC
>TRBV12-3/TRBV12-4|many|-|TRBJ2-7
CASSFSGYEQYF
TGTGCCAGCAGTTTCTCCGGCTACGAGCAGTACTTC
>TRBV7-2|many|-|TRBJ1-1
CASSLVAMNTEAFF
TGTGCCAGCAGCTTAGTGGCTATGAACACTGAAGCTTTCTTT
>TRBV12-3/TRBV12-4|-|-|TRBJ2-5
CASSYVRETQYF
TGTGCCAGCAGTTACGTAAGAGAGACCCAGTACTTC
>TRBV4-1|many|TRBD1|TRBJ1-1
CASSSDRDRAEAFF
TGCGCCAGCAGCTCAGACAGGGATCGAGCTGAAGCTTTCTTT
>TRBV12-3/TRBV12-4|many|TRBD1|TRBJ1-5
CASSFTGATDQPQHF
TGTGCCAGCAGTTTTACAGGGGCGACCGATCAGCCCCAGCATTTT
>TRBV12-3/TRBV12-4|many|-|TRBJ1-5
CASSLCSFGVVCQPQHF
TGTGCCAGCAGTTTATGCAGCTTCGGGGTTGTTTGTCAGCCCCAGCATTTT
>TRBV2|many|TRBD2|TRBJ2-5
CASEKRDRETQYF
TGTGCCTCCGAGAAGCGGGATAGGGAGACCCAGTACTTC
>TRBV20-1|many|TRBD1|TRBJ1-1
CSAWTGNTEAFF
TGCAGTGCTTGGACAGGTAACACTGAAGCTTTCTTT
>TRBV4-1|many|-|TRBJ1-5
CASSQDQGRGYQPQHF
TGCGCCAGCAGCCAAGATCAGGGGCGCGGGTATCAGCCCCAGCATTTT
>TRBV28|few|-|TRBJ1-2
CASSFIFGGYTF
TGTGCCAGCAGTTTTATCTTTGGAGGCTACACCTTC
>TRBV6-5|many|-|TRBJ1-2
CASSYRAEYGYTF
TGTGCCAGCAGTTACCGGGCCGAATATGGCTACACCTTC
>TRBV6-1|many|TRBD1|TRBJ1-2
CASRLGQGVAYGYTF
TGTGCCAGCAGACTGGGACAGGGGGTGGCCTATGGCTACACCTTC
>TRBV7-2|many|-|TRBJ1-6
CASGTGNSPLHF
TGTGCCAGCGGAACAGGGAATTCACCCCTCCACTTT
>TRBV20-1|many|TRBD1|TRBJ1-1
CSAKQGAGNTEAFF
TGCAGTGCTAAACAGGGGGCTGGGAACACTGAAGCTTTCTTT
>TRBV12-3/TRBV12-4|many|-|TRBJ1-5
CASSFRGQPQHF
TGTGCCAGCAGTTTTCGGGGGCAGCCCCAGCATTTT
>TRBV4-1|many|-|TRBJ2-2
CASSKRGTGLDTGELFF
TGCGCCAGCAGCAAAAGAGGAACAGGCTTGGACACCGGGGAGCTGTTTTTT
>TRBV9|many|-|TRBJ1-2
CASSPTGLDGYTF
TGTGCCAGCAGCCCTACAGGGCTAGATGGCTACACCTTC
>TRBV6-1|-|TRBD1|TRBJ1-1
CASSPHGTGEAFF
TGTGCCAGCAGTCCACACGGGACAGGAGAAGCTTTCTTT
>TRBV6-1|many|-|TRBJ2-6
CASTSGGSGANVLTF
TGTGCCAGCACATCAGGAGGGAGTGGGGCCAACGTCCTGACTTTC
>TRBV5-1|many|-|TRBJ1-2
CASSLDRRAF
TGCGCCAGCAGCCTTGACAGGAGGGCCTTC
>TRBV6-5|-|-|TRBJ1-5
CASSLTANWPQHF
TGTGCCAGCAGTTTGACTGCGAATTGGCCCCAGCATTTT
>TRBV12-3/TRBV12-4|many|TRBD1|TRBJ1-1
CASSDRTGRAINTEAFF
TGTGCCAGCAGTGACCGGACAGGAAGGGCGATTAACACTGAAGCTTTCTTT
>TRBV5-1|-|TRBD1|TRBJ2-7
CASSSRTGGNEQYF
TGCGCCAGCAGCTCCCGGACAGGGGGGAACGAGCAGTACTTC
>TRBV7-2|-|-|TRBJ1-5
CASSFPGAGGQPQHF
TGTGCCAGCAGCTTCCCGGGGGCGGGGGGTCAGCCCCAGCATTTT
>TRBV4-1|many|-|TRBJ2-7
CASSQEGFGGHDEQYF
TGCGCCAGCAGCCAAGAAGGTTTTGGGGGGCACGACGAGCAGTACTTC
>TRBV6-1|once|-|TRBJ2-7
CASSERGGEQYF
TGTGCCAGCAGTGAGAGGGGGGGCGAGCAGTACTTC
>TRBV9|many|TRBD2|TRBJ2-5
CASSVAGGPFETQYF
TGTGCCAGCAGCGTAGCGGGGGGGCCTTTCGAGACCCAGTACTTC
>TRBV6-1|-|-|TRBJ2-2
CASSDGWVTGELFF
TGTGCCAGCAGTGATGGGTGGGTCACCGGGGAGCTGTTTTTT
>TRBV2|many|-|TRBJ2-2
CASIEQGLPGELFF
TGTGCCAGCATAGAACAGGGATTACCCGGGGAGCTGTTTTTT
>TRBV12-3/TRBV12-4|-|-|TRBJ2-6
CASSTFREPGANVLTF
TGTGCCAGCTCGACATTCAGGGAACCTGGGGCCAACGTCCTGACTTTC
>TRBV25-1|many|-|TRBJ2-6
CASGSPGANVLTF
TGTGCCAGCGGGAGTCCTGGGGCCAACGTCCTGACTTTC
>TRBV28|-|-|TRBJ2-7
CASRASGRNYEQYF
TGTGCCAGCAGAGCTTCGGGACGGAACTACGAGCAGTACTTC
>TRBV6-5|many|-|TRBJ2-5
CASSYSAGHSEETQYF
TGTGCCAGCAGTTACTCAGCGGGACATTCTGAAGAGACCCAGTACTTC
>TRBV6-2/TRBV6-3|many|-|TRBJ2-7
CASSTKGGTDEQYF
TGTGCCAGCAGTACCAAAGGGGGGACAGACGAGCAGTACTTC